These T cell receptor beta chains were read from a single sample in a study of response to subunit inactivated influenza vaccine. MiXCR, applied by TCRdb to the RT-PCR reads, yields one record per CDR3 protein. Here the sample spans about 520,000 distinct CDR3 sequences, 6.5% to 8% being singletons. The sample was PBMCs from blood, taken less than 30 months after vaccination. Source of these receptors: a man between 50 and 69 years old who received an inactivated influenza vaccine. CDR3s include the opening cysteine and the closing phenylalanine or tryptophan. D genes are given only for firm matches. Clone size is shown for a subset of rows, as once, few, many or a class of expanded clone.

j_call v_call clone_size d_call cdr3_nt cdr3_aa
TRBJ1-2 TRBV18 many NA TGTGCCAGCTCACCAAACGAGGGCTACACCTTC CASSPNEGYTF
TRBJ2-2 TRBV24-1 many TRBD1 TGTGCCACCAGTGATACCAACACAGGGGGCCCGAACACCGGGGAGCTGTTTTTT CATSDTNTGGPNTGELFF
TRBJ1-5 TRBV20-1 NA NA TGCAGTGCTAGGGACATCTATAGCAATCAGCCCCAGCATTTT CSARDIYSNQPQHF
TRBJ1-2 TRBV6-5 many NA TGTGCCAGCAGATCCAGAAGCTATGGCTACACCTTC CASRSRSYGYTF
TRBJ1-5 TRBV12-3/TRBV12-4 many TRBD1 TGTGCCAGCAGGCGGGGACAGAATCAGCCCCAGCATTTT CASRRGQNQPQHF
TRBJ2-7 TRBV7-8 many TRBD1 TGTGCCAGCAGCGCGACAGGGGGCTTCTCCTACGAGCAGTACTTC CASSATGGFSYEQYF
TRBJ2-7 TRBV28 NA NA TGTGCCAGCAGTTTACGGCAGGGCCTAAGGGGCGAGCAGTACTTC CASSLRQGLRGEQYF
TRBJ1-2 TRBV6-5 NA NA TGTGCCAGCAGTTACTCTCACCGGCGGCACTATGGCTACACCTTC CASSYSHRRHYGYTF
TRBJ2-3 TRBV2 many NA TGTGCCAGCAGCGAAGGGGGAAGTCAGTATTTT CASSEGGSQYF
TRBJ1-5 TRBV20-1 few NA TGCAGTGCTAGAGATGGACAGTTACAGAATCAGCCCCAGCATTTT CSARDGQLQNQPQHF
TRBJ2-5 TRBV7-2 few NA TGTGCCAGCAGCTGGGCCCGGGAGACCCAGTACTTC CASSWARETQYF
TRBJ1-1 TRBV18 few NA TGTGCCAGCTCAGCAGTCGGCCTGAACACTGAAGCTTTCTTT CASSAVGLNTEAFF
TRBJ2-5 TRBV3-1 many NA TGTGCCAGCAGCCAGTTTGGCAGCCAAGAGACCCAGTACTTC CASSQFGSQETQYF
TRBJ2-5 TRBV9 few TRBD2 TGTGCCAGCAGCCCCCGACTAGCGGGGGCCAGAGAGACCCAGTACTTC CASSPRLAGARETQYF
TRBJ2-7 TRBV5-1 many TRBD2 TGCGCCAGCAGTTACCTAGCGGGAGATTCCTACGAGCAGTACTTC CASSYLAGDSYEQYF
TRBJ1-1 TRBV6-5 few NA TGTGCCAGCAGTTACTCACTGGTTCAAGCTGAAGCTTTCTTT CASSYSLVQAEAFF
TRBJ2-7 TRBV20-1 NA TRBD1 TGCAGTGCGGCTCCTACAGGGGGCCCCGCCTACGAGCAGTACTTC CSAAPTGGPAYEQYF
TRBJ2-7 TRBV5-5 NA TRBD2 TGTGCCAGCAGCTTACTAGGGGGACTAGTAAAAGACGAGCAGTACTTC CASSLLGGLVKDEQYF
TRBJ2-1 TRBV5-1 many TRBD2 TGCGCCAGCAGACCCTTGGGACTAGCGGGGGGATCTAGCTCCTACAATGAGCAGTTCTTC CASRPLGLAGGSSSYNEQFF
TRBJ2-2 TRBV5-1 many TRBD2 TGCGCCAGCAGCTTGGTCGGCGGGGGGCTGTCGAACACCGGGGAGCTGTTTTTT CASSLVGGGLSNTGELFF
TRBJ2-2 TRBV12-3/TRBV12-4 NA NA TGTGCCAGCAGTTCTCCGGGACCGCAGACCGGGGAGCTGTTTTTT CASSSPGPQTGELFF
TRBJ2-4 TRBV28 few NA TGTGCCAGCAGTCCCCAAGGAGGGTTAAACATTCAGTACTTC CASSPQGGLNIQYF
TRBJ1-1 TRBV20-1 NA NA TGCAGTGCTCGCTCCGAAGGAAAGGGGTGGAACACTGAAGCTTTCTTT CSARSEGKGWNTEAFF
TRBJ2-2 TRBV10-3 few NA TGTGCCATCTCCGGGACCGGAGGGTTCACCGGGGAGCTGTTTTTT CAISGTGGFTGELFF
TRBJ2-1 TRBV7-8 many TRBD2 TGTGCCAGCAGCTCAACGCGGACTGTAGCGGGAGTATTCGCCAATGAGCAGTTCTTC CASSSTRTVAGVFANEQFF
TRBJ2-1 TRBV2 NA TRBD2 TGTGCCAGCAGTTGGACTAGCGGGGCCCTCTACAATGAGCAGTTCTTC CASSWTSGALYNEQFF
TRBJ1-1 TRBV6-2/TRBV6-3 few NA TGTGCCAGCAGAAGCGACCAGAACACTGAAGCTTTCTTT CASRSDQNTEAFF
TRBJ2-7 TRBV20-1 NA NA TGCAGTCCGATGGACGGTTACGAGCAGTACTTC CSPMDGYEQYF
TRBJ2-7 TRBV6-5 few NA TGTGCCAGCAGTTACTCAGGAGGGACTGACGAGCAGTACTTC CASSYSGGTDEQYF
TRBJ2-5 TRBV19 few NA TGTGCCAGTAGTATATCCCGGACCAGGGGTGCTCGAGAGACCCAGTACTTC CASSISRTRGARETQYF
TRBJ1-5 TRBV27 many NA TGTGCCAGCACCGCGCGATGGAATAGCAATCAGCCCCAGCATTTT CASTARWNSNQPQHF
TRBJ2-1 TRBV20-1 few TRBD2 TGCAGTGCTGTACTAGCGGGAGGGCCCGGGGCCAATGAGCAGTTCTTC CSAVLAGGPGANEQFF
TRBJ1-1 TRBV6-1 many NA TGTGCCAGCAGCCGACTCCGAGGAGACACTGAAGCTTTCTTT CASSRLRGDTEAFF
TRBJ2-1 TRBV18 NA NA TGTGCCAGCTCACCACTAGAGACAGGCAATGAGCAGTTCTTC CASSPLETGNEQFF
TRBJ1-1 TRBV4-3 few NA TGCGCCAGCAGCCAAGATACCGCGACGGGAGGCTACACTGAAGCTTTCTTT CASSQDTATGGYTEAFF
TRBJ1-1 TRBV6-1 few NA TGTGCCAGCAGAAAAAGGGGGGGAAACACTGAAGCTTTCTTT CASRKRGGNTEAFF
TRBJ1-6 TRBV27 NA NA TGTGCCAGCAGTTTAAAGGAACAGGGCGGCTCCTATAATTCACCCCTCCACTTT CASSLKEQGGSYNSPLHF